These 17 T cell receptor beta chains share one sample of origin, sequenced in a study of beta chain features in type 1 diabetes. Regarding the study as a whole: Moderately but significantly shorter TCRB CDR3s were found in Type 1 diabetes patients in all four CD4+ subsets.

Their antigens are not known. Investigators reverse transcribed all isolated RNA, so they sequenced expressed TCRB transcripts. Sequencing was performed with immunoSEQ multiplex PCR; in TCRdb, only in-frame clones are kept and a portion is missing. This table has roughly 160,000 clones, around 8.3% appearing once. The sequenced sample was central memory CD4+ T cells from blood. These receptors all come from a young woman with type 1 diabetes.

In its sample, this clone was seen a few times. CDR3 DNA sequence: TGTGCCAGCAGCCCTGGACAGGAGCAGTACTTC. This gives the protein CASSPGQEQYF. The rearrangement uses TRBV7-7 and TRBJ2-7, with D possibly TRBD1 on 6 matching bases. Germline-derived CDR1 and CDR2 are SSHAT and FNYEAQ (reference sequence). This CDR3 spans 11 amino acids. Trimming removed 5 bases at V and 7 bases at J, with 9 bases between.

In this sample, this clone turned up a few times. The CDR3 bases are TGCGCCAGCAGCCAAGAGCCTCCGGGACAGGGGGCGTCTGGCTACACCTTC. It specifies CASSQEPPGQGASGYTF. V is TRBV4-3 and J is TRBJ1-2; 12 bases are a match to TRBD1. Germline CDR1 and CDR2: LGHNA and YSLEER. The CDR3 extends over 17 amino acids. V was clipped by 0 bases and J by 7 bases; unmatched bases: 9.

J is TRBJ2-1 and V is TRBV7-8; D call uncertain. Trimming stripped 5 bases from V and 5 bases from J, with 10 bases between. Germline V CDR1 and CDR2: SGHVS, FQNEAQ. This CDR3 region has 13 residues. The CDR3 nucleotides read TGTGCCAGCAGCCCCCCTTCCCACAATGAGCAGTTCTTC. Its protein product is CASSPPSHNEQFF.

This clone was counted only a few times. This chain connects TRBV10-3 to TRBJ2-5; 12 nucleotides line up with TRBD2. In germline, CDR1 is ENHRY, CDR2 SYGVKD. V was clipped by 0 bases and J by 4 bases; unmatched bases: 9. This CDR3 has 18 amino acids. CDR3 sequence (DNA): TGTGCCATCAGTGAGTCGTCTAGCGGGGGGGCCTGGGGAGAGACCCAGTACTTC. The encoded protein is CAISESSSGGAWGETQYF.

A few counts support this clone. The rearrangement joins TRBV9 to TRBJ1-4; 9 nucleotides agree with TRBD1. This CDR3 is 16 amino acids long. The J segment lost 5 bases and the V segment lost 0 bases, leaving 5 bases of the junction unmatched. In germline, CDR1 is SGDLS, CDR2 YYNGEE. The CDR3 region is CASSVDGTGQNEKLFF. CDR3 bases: TGTGCCAGCAGCGTAGATGGGACAGGGCAGAATGAAAAACTGTTTTTT.

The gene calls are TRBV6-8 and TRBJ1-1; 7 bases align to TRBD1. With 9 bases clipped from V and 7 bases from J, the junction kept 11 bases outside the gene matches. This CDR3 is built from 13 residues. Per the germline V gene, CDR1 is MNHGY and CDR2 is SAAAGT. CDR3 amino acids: CARFQTGTIEAFF. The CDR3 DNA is TGTGCCAGGTTCCAGACAGGGACAATTGAAGCTTTCTTT.

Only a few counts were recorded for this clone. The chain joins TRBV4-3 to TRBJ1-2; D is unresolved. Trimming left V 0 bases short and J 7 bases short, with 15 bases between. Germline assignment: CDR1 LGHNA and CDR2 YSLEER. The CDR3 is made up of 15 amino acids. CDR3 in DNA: TGCGCCAGCAGCCAAGAGTGGAGAGGGTTTGGTGGCTACACCTTC. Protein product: CASSQEWRGFGGYTF.

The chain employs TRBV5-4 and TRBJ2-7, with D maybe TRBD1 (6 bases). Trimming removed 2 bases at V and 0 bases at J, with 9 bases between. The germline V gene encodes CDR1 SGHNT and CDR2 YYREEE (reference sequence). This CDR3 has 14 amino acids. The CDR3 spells CASSFGGLSYEQYF. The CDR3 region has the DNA TGTGCCAGCAGCTTTGGGGGCCTCTCCTACGAGCAGTACTTC.

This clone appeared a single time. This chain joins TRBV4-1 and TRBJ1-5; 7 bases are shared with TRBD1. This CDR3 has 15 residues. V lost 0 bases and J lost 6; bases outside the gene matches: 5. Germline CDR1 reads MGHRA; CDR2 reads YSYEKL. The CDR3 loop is CASSQEGQKGQPQHF. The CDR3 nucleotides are TGCGCCAGCAGCCAAGAGGGACAGAAGGGTCAGCCCCAGCATTTT.

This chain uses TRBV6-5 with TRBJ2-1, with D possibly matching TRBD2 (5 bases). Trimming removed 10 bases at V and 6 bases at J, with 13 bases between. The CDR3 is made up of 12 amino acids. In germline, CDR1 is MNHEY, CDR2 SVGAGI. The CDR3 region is CATARTSNEQFF. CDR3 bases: TGTGCCACCGCCCGGACTTCCAATGAGCAGTTCTTC.

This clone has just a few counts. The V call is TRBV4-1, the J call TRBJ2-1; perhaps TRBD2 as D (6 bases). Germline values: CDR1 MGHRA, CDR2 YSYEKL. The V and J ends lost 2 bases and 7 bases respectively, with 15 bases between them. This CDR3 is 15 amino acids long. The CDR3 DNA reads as TGCGCCAGCAGCCAACCCGCGGGGCGCGGGAATGAGCAGTTCTTC. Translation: CASSQPAGRGNEQFF.

This CDR3 reads CASSREYGYTF. CDR3 DNA sequence: TGTGCCAGCAGCCGCGAATATGGCTACACCTTC. The chain carries TRBV5-6 and TRBJ1-2, with D unclear. Germline V gene data show CDR1 as SGHDT and CDR2 as YYEEEE. The CDR3 sequence is 11 residues long. V gave up 4 bases and J gave up 5 bases, with 6 bases separating them.

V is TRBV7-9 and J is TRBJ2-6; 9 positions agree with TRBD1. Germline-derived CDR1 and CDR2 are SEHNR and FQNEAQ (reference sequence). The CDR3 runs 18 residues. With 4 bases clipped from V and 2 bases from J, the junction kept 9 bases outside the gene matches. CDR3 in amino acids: CASSSPGTGPPGANVLTF. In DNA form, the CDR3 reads TGTGCCAGCAGCTCCCCGGGGACAGGGCCCCCTGGGGCCAACGTCCTGACTTTC. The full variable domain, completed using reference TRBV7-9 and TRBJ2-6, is DTGVSQNPRHKITKRGQNVTFRCDPISEHNRLYWYRQTLGQGPEFLTYFQNEAQLEKSRLLSDRFSAERPKGSFSTLEIQRTEQGDSAMYLCASSSPGTGPPGANVLTFGAGSRLTVL.

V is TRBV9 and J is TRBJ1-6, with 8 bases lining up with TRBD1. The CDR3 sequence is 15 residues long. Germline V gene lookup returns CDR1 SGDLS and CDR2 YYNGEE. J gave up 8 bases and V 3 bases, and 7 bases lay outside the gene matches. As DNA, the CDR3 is TGTGCCAGCAGCGCTAGACAGGGGTCTGATTCACCCCTCCACTTT. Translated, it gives CASSARQGSDSPLHF.

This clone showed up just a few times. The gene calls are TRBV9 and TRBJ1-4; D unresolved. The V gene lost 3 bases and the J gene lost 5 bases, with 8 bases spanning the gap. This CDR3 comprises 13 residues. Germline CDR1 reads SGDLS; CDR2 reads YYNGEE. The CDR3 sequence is CASSGRRNEKLFF. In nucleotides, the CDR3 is TGTGCCAGCAGCGGGAGACGGAATGAAAAACTGTTTTTT.

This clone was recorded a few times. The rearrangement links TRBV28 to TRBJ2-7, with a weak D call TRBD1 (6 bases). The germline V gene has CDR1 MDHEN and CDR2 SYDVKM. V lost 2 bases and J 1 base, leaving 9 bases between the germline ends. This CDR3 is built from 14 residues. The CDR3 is CASSLRDNSYEQYF. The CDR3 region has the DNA TGTGCCAGCAGTTTACGGGACAATTCCTACGAGCAGTACTTC.

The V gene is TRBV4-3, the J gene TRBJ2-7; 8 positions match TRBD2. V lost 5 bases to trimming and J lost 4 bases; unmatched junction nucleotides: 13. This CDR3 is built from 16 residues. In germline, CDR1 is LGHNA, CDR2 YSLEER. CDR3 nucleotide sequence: TGCGCCAGCAGCTCGGGGGGGATGGACGGGAGGTACGAGCAGTACTTC. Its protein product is CASSSGGMDGRYEQYF.